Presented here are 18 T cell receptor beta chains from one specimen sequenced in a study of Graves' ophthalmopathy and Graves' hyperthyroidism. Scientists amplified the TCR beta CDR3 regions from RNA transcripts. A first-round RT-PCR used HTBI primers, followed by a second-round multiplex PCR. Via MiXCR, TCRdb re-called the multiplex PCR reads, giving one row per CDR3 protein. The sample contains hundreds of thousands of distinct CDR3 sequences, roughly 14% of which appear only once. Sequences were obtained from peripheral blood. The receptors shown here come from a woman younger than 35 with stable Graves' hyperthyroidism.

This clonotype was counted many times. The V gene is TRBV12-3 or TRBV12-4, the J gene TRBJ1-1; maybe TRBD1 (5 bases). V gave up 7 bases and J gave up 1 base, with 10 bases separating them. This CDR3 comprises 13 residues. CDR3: CASKVGENTEAFF. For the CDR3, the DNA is TGTGCCAGCAAGGTGGGGGAGAACACTGAAGCTTTCTTT.

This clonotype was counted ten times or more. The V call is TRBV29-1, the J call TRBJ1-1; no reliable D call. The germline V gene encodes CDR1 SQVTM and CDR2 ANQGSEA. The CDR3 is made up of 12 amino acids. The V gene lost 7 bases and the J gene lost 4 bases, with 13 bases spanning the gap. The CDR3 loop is CSAPISGTEAFF. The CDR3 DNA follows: TGCAGCGCCCCTATCAGCGGCACTGAAGCTTTCTTT. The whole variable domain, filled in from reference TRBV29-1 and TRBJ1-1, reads SAVISQKPSRDICQRGTSLTIQCQVDSQVTMMFWYRQQPGQSLTLIATANQGSEATYESGFVIDKFPISRPNLTFSTLTVSNMSPEDSSIYLCSAPISGTEAFFGQGTRLTVV.

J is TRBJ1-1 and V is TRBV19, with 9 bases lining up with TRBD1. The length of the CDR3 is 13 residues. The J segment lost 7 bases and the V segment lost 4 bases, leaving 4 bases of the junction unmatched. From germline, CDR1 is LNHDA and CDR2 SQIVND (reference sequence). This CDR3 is CASSKTGGGEAFF. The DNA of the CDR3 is TGTGCCAGTAGTAAGACAGGGGGTGGTGAAGCTTTCTTT.

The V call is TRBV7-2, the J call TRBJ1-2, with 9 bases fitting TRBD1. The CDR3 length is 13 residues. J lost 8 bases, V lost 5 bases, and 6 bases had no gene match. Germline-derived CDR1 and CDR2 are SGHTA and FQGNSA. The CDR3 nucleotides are TGTGCCAGCAGCCAACAGGGGGCGCGCGGCTACACCTTC. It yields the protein CASSQQGARGYTF.

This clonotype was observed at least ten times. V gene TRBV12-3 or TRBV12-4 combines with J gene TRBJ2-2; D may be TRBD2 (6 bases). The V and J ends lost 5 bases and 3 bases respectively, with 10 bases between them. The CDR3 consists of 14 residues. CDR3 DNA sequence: TGTGCCAGCAGTGCGGGGTTGCACACCGGGGAGCTGTTTTTT. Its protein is CASSAGLHTGELFF.

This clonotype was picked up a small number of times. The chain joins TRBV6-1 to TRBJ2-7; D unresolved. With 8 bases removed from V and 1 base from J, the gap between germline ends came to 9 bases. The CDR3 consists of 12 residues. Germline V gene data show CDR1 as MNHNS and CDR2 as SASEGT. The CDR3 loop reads CASVDESYEQYF. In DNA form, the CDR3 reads TGTGCCAGCGTGGACGAATCCTACGAGCAGTACTTC.

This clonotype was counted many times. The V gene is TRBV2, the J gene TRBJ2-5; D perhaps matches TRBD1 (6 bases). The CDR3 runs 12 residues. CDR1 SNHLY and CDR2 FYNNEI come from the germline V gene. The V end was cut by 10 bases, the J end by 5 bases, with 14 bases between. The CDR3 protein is CATKTGTETQYF. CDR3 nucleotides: TGTGCCACCAAGACAGGCACGGAGACCCAGTACTTC.

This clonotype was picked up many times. The chain's CDR3 is CASSSGTGPPETQYF. DNA of the CDR3: TGCGCCAGCAGCTCCGGGACAGGGCCCCCAGAGACCCAGTACTTC. This chain joins TRBV5-1 and TRBJ2-5, with TRBD1 matching over 9 bases. CDR3 length: 15 amino acids. The J segment lost 4 bases and the V segment lost 3 bases, leaving 7 bases of the junction unmatched. Germline CDR1 reads SGHRS; CDR2 reads YFSETQ.

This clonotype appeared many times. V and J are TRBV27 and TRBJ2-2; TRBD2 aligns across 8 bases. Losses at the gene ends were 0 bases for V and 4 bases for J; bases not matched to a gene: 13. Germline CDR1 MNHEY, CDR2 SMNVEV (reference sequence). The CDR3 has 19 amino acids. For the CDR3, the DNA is TGTGCCAGCAGTTTATCGCCGGGGTCGGGGGGGCTCACCACCGGGGAGCTGTTTTTT. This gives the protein CASSLSPGSGGLTTGELFF.

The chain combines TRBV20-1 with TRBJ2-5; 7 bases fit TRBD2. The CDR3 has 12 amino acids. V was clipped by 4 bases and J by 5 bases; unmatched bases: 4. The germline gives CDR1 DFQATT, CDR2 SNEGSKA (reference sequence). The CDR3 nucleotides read TGCAGTGCTATTGGGGGGGGTGAGACCCAGTACTTC. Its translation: CSAIGGGETQYF.

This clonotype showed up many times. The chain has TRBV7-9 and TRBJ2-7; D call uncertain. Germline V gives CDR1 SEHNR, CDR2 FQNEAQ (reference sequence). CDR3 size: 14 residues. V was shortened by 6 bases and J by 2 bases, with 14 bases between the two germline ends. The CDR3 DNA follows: TGTGCCAGCAGTCCCACACCGACCCCCTACGAGCAGTACTTC. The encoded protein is CASSPTPTPYEQYF.

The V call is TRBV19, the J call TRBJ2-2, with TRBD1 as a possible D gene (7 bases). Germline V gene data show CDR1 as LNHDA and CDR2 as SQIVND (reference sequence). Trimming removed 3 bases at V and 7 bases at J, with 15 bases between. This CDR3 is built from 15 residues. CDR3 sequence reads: CASSMRRGRSGELFF. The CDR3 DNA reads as TGTGCCAGTAGTATGAGGAGGGGGCGGAGCGGGGAGCTGTTTTTT.

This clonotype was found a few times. The CDR3 loop reads CASSFEGHKNIQYF. CDR3 bases: TGTGCCAGCAGTTTTGAGGGGCACAAAAACATTCAGTACTTC. This chain uses TRBV12-3 or TRBV12-4 with TRBJ2-4; tentatively, D is TRBD1 or TRBD2 (5 bases each). Trimming left V 3 bases short and J 3 bases short, with 9 bases between. CDR3 length equals 14 residues.

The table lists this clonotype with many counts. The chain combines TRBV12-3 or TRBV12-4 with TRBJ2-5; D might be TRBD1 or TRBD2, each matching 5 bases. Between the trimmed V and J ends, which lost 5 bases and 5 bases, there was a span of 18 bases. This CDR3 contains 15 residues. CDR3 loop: CASSPLAVRGETQYF. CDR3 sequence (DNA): TGTGCCAGCAGTCCCCTGGCAGTGAGGGGTGAGACCCAGTACTTC.

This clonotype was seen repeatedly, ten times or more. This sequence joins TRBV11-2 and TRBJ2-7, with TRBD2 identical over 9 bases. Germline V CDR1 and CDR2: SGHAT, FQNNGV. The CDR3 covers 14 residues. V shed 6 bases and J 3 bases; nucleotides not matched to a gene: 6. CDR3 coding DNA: TGTGCCAGCAGTTCGGGACTAGCCCTCTACGAGCAGTACTTC. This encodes CASSSGLALYEQYF.

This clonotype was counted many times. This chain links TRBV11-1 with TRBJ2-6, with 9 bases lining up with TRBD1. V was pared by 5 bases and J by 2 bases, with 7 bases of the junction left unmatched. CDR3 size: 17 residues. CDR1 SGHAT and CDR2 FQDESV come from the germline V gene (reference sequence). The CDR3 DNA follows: TGTGCCAGCAGCCGCGGACAGGGGCTGGCTGGGGCCAACGTCCTGACTTTC. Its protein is CASSRGQGLAGANVLTF. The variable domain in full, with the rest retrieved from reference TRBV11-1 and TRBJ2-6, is EAEVAQSPRYKITEKSQAVAFWCDPISGHATLYWYRQILGQGPELLVQFQDESVVDDSQLPKDRFSAERLKGVDSTLKIQPAELGDSAMYLCASSRGQGLAGANVLTFGAGSRLTVL.

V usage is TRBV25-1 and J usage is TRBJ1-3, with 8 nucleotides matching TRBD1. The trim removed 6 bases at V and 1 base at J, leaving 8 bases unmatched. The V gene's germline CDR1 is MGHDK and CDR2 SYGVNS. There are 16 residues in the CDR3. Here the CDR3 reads CASSYGQGSSGNTIYF. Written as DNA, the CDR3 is TGTGCCAGCAGCTACGGACAGGGTTCATCTGGAAACACCATATATTTT.

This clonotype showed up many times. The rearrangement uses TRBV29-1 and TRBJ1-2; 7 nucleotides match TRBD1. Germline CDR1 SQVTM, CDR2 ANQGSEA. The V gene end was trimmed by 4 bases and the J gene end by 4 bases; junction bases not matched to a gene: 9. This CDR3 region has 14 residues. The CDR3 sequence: CSVAGQADFYGYTF. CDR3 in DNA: TGCAGCGTTGCTGGACAGGCCGATTTCTATGGCTACACCTTC.